This is a list of T cell receptor beta chains from one sample in a study of T cells in Graves' hyperthyroidism and ophthalmopathy. TCRdb re-analysed the multiplex PCR reads in MiXCR, keeping a single row per CDR3 protein. The sample contains about 620,000 distinct CDR3 sequences, about a sixth of which appear only once. The material sequenced was blood. Receptors originate from a woman in her 30s with Graves' hyperthyroidism. CDR3s include the opening cysteine and the closing phenylalanine or tryptophan. A D gene is named only where the DNA matches it firmly. Clone size appears in some rows only: once, few, many, or a class for an expanded clone.

V	size	D	J	length	CDR3	DNA
TRBV5-5	once	-	TRBJ1-2	13	CASRTTDNYGYTF	TGTGCCAGTAGGACAACAGATAACTATGGCTACACCTTC
TRBV5-1	-	TRBD1	TRBJ1-1	16	CASSLAMTGRNTEAFF	TGCGCCAGCAGCTTGGCAATGACAGGGAGGAACACTGAAGCTTTCTTT
TRBV11-3	few	TRBD2	TRBJ2-7	14	CASSPSGGIYEQYF	TGTGCCAGCAGCCCCTCGGGAGGTATCTACGAGCAGTACTTC
TRBV5-4	once	-	TRBJ2-7	14	CASRATGRAYEQYF	TGTGCCAGCAGAGCGACAGGGAGGGCCTACGAGCAGTACTTC
TRBV6-1	few	-	TRBJ1-3	16	CASSEARGTTGNTIYF	TGTGCCAGCAGTGAAGCGCGGGGGACAACCGGAAACACCATATATTTT
TRBV12-3/TRBV12-4	many	TRBD2	TRBJ2-7	15	CASKERGASSYEQYF	TGTGCCAGCAAGGAGCGGGGGGCCAGCTCCTACGAGCAGTACTTC
TRBV7-3	many	-	TRBJ2-1	13	CASSQQIYNEQFF	TGTGCCAGCAGCCAGCAGATTTACAATGAGCAGTTCTTC
TRBV3-1	few	TRBD1	TRBJ1-2	15	CASSQAGQGPYGYTF	TGTGCCAGCAGCCAAGCAGGACAGGGTCCCTATGGCTACACCTTC
TRBV12-5	-	TRBD2	TRBJ2-3	20	CASGLPTSGSKIPRADTQYF	TGTGCTAGTGGTTTGCCCACTAGCGGGAGTAAAATCCCACGCGCAGATACGCAGTATTTT
TRBV19	-	-	TRBJ1-2	15	CASSILNRELYGYTF	TGTGCCAGTAGTATCTTAAACCGGGAATTATATGGCTACACCTTC
TRBV3-1	-	TRBD2	TRBJ2-7	17	CASSGGLAGEESYEQYF	TGTGCCAGCAGCGGCGGACTAGCGGGAGAAGAGTCCTACGAGCAGTACTTC
TRBV9	few	-	TRBJ2-3	15	CASSVGVGAADTQYF	TGTGCCAGCAGCGTAGGGGTGGGAGCGGCAGATACGCAGTATTTT
TRBV6-1	many	-	TRBJ2-3	11	CASRHTDTQYF	TGTGCCAGCAGACACACAGATACGCAGTATTTT
TRBV28	many	TRBD2	TRBJ2-2	14	CASSSPGGAGELFF	TGTGCCAGCAGTTCCCCCGGGGGGGCCGGGGAGCTGTTTTTT
TRBV3-1	many	-	TRBJ1-2	14	CASSPRRVNYGYTF	TGTGCCAGCAGCCCCCGGAGGGTAAACTATGGCTACACCTTC
TRBV28	-	TRBD1	TRBJ2-7	15	CASRAGQGLSYEQYF	TGTGCCAGCAGGGCGGGACAGGGGCTCTCCTACGAGCAGTACTTC
TRBV24-1	-	-	TRBJ2-1	13	CATSGFRSGEQFF	TGTGCCACCAGTGGGTTTCGGAGTGGTGAGCAGTTCTTC
TRBV6-2/TRBV6-3	-	-	TRBJ2-7	14	CASQSSGLSYEQYF	TGTGCCAGCCAGTCAAGCGGGCTCTCCTACGAGCAGTACTTC
TRBV13	few	TRBD2	TRBJ2-3	15	CASSLAGVITDTQYF	TGTGCCAGCAGCTTGGCGGGAGTGATTACAGATACGCAGTATTTT
TRBV5-1	many	TRBD2	TRBJ2-1	15	CATQKGGSYYNEQFF	TGCGCCACCCAAAAAGGCGGGAGTTACTACAATGAGCAGTTCTTC
TRBV9	many	-	TRBJ2-5	13	CASSVEELGTQYF	TGTGCCAGCAGCGTAGAAGAGTTGGGGACCCAGTACTTC
TRBV9	-	-	TRBJ2-1	17	CASSAPRQDRSYNEQFF	TGTGCCAGCAGCGCCCCGCGACAGGACCGCTCCTACAATGAGCAGTTCTTC
TRBV7-8	once	TRBD2	TRBJ2-1	17	CASSLVVALAGAHEQLF	TGTGCCAGCAGCTTAGTAGTGGCGCTAGCGGGAGCACATGAGCAGCTCTTC
TRBV7-2	many	-	TRBJ2-7	14	CASSLSQGTYEQYF	TGTGCCAGCAGCTTAAGTCAGGGGACCTACGAGCAGTACTTC
TRBV25-1	-	-	TRBJ1-4	11	CASSSLGKLFF	TGTGCCAGCAGTAGCCTTGGAAAACTGTTTTTT
TRBV20-1	few	-	TRBJ2-7	14	CSADKTGDSYEQYF	TGCAGTGCTGACAAGACAGGCGACTCCTACGAGCAGTACTTC
TRBV3-1	-	-	TRBJ2-2	13	CASRDGRTGELFF	TGTGCCAGCAGGGACGGGCGCACCGGGGAGCTGTTTTTT
TRBV28	many	TRBD2	TRBJ2-7	15	CASSFSGGPLYEQYF	TGTGCCAGCAGTTTCTCGGGAGGGCCGCTTTACGAGCAGTACTTC
TRBV30	-	TRBD1	TRBJ2-5	15	CAWSGTGLVYETQYF	TGTGCCTGGAGTGGGACAGGCCTAGTTTATGAGACCCAGTACTTC
TRBV30	-	TRBD1	TRBJ1-1	14	CAWSPRDRGPEAFF	TGTGCCTGGAGCCCGCGGGACAGGGGTCCTGAAGCTTTCTTT
TRBV11-3	many	-	TRBJ2-7	15	CASSFSTAAGHPPYF	TGTGCCAGCAGCTTTTCTACTGCTGCGGGACACCCGCCGTACTTC
TRBV7-8	-	-	TRBJ2-1	11	CASILYNEQFF	TGTGCCAGCATCTTATACAATGAGCAGTTCTTC
TRBV12-3/TRBV12-4	many	TRBD2	TRBJ2-3	19	CASSWTSGSYRPLTDTQYF	TGTGCCAGCAGTTGGACTAGCGGGAGTTACCGGCCGCTCACAGATACGCAGTATTTT
TRBV7-9	-	-	TRBJ2-4	13	CASSSGIKNIQYF	TGTGCCAGCAGCTCCGGGATTAAAAACATTCAGTACTTC
TRBV12-3/TRBV12-4	-	TRBD2	TRBJ2-7	15	CASRGTSGPTYEQYF	TGTGCCAGCAGAGGGACTAGCGGGCCGACCTACGAGCAGTACTTC
TRBV18	many	-	TRBJ2-7	13	CASSRTPEGEQYF	TGTGCCAGCTCACGGACCCCGGAGGGCGAGCAGTACTTC
TRBV5-1	-	-	TRBJ1-4	17	CASSLARTGEMSEKLFF	TGCGCCAGCAGCTTGGCCAGGACGGGGGAGATGAGTGAAAAACTGTTTTTT
TRBV20-1	many	TRBD2	TRBJ2-7	14	CSAIPSGRTREQYF	TGCAGTGCTATCCCGAGCGGGAGGACGAGAGAGCAGTACTTC
TRBV7-8	many	-	TRBJ2-7	16	CASSFVVGTTPYEQYF	TGTGCCAGCAGCTTCGTGGTGGGGACAACCCCCTACGAGCAGTACTTC
TRBV7-2	few	-	TRBJ2-1	17	CASSLEVGLLSYNEQFF	TGTGCCAGCAGCCTAGAGGTGGGGCTCCTCTCCTACAATGAGCAGTTCTTC
TRBV28	many	-	TRBJ2-1	14	CASSLRVEVNEQFF	TGTGCCAGCAGTTTAAGGGTGGAGGTCAATGAGCAGTTCTTC
TRBV7-2	few	-	TRBJ1-4	15	CASRSDGTTNEKLFF	TGTGCCAGCAGGTCTGACGGAACAACTAATGAAAAACTGTTTTTT
TRBV2	few	-	TRBJ1-2	11	CASSEDGGYTF	TGTGCCAGCAGTGAAGATGGCGGCTACACCTTC
TRBV7-2	many	TRBD2	TRBJ2-1	15	CASSLGAGEWKEQFF	TGTGCCAGCAGCTTAGGTGCGGGAGAATGGAAAGAGCAGTTCTTC
TRBV20-1	-	TRBD2	TRBJ2-2	15	CSASVLAGITGELFF	TGCAGTGCTAGTGTGCTAGCGGGAATCACCGGGGAGCTGTTTTTT
TRBV28	many	-	TRBJ2-1	12	CATRVSGNEQFF	TGTGCCACCCGGGTCTCGGGAAATGAGCAGTTCTTC
TRBV12-3/TRBV12-4	many	-	TRBJ2-2	16	CASSPNSELNTGELFF	TGTGCCAGCAGTCCGAATAGCGAGTTAAACACCGGGGAGCTGTTTTTT